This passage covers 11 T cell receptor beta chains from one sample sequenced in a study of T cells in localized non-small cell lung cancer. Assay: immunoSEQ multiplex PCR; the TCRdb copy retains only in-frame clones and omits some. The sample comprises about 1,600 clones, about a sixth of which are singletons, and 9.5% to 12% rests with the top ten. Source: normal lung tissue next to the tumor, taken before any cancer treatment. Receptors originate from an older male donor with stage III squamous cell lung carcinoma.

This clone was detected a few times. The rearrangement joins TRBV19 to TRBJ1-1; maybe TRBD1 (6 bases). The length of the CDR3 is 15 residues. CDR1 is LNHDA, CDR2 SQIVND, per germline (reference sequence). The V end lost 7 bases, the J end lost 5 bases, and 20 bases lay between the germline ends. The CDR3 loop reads CASTVITGTGTEAFF. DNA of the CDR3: TGTGCCAGTACCGTCATAACAGGGACTGGAACTGAAGCTTTCTTT.

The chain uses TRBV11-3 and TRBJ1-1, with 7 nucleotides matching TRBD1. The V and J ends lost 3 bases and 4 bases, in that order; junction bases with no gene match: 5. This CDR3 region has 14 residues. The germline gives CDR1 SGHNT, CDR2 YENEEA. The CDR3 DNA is TGTGCCAGCAGCTTCGGACAGGCGATCACTGAAGCTTTCTTT. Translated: CASSFGQAITEAFF.

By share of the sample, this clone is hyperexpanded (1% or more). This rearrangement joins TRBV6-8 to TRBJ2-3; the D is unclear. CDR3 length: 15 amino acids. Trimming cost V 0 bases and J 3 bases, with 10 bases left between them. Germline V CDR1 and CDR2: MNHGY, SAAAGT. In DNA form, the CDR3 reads TGTGCCAGCAGTTACTCGCGAGATGGAACAGATACGCAGTATTTT. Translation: CASSYSRDGTDTQYF.

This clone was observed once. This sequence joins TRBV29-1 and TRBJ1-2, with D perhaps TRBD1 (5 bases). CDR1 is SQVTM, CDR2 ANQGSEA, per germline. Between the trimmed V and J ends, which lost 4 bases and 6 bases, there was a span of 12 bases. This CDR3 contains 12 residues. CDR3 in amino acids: CSVVGTIDGYTF. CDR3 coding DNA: TGCAGCGTTGTGGGGACTATCGATGGCTACACCTTC.

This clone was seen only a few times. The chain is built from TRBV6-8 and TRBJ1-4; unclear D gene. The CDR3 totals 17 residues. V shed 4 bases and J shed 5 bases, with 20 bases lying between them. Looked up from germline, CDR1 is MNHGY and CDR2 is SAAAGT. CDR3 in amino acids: CASSFSRLGVGNEKLFF. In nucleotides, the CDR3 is TGTGCCAGCAGTTTCTCCCGCCTAGGCGTAGGGAATGAAAAACTGTTTTTT.

The CDR3 coding sequence is TGTGCCAGCAGCCCCCTCGGCTCTGGGGCCAACGTCCTGACTTTC. This encodes CASSPLGSGANVLTF. The genes are TRBV9 and TRBJ2-6; the D is unclear. This CDR3 is 15 amino acids long. Per germline, CDR1 SGDLS and CDR2 YYNGEE. Trimming shortened V by 4 bases and J by 0 bases, and 8 bases separated the two germline ends.

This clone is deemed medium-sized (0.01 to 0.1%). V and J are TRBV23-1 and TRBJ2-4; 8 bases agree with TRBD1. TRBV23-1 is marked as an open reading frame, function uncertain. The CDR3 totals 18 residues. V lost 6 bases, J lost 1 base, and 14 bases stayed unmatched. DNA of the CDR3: TGCGCCAGCAGCCAAGATGCAGGGGGCTATCTCGCCAAAAACATTCAGTACTTC. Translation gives CASSQDAGGYLAKNIQYF.

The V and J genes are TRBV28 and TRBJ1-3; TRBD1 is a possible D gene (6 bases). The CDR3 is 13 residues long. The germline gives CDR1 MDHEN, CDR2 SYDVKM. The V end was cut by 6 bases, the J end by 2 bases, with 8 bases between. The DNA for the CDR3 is TGTGCCAGCAGGCCAGGGGCTGGAAACACCATATATTTT. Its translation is CASRPGAGNTIYF.

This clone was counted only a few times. CDR3 in amino acids: CASSYRTGIYSPLHF. The DNA for the CDR3 is TGTGCCAGCAGTTATAGGACAGGCATTTATTCACCCCTCCACTTT. This rearrangement joins TRBV6-8 to TRBJ1-6; TRBD1 matches at 7 bases. V trimming: 3 bases; J trimming: 8 bases; junction bases outside the gene matches: 7. CDR3 length: 15 residues. The germline gives CDR1 MNHGY, CDR2 SAAAGT.

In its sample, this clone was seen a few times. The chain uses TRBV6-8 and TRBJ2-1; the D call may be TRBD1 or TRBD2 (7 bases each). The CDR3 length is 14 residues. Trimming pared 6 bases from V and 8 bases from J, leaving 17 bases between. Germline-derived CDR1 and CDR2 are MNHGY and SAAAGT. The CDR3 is CASSQGGGGHEQFF. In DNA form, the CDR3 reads TGTGCCAGCAGCCAGGGGGGGGGCGGCCATGAGCAGTTCTTC.

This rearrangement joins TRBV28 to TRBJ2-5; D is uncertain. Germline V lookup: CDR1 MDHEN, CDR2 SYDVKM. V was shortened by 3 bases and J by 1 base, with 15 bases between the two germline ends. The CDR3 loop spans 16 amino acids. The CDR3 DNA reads TGTGCCAGCAGTTTGTCCGCTACCCATTTCCAAGAGACCCAGTACTTC. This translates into CASSLSATHFQETQYF.